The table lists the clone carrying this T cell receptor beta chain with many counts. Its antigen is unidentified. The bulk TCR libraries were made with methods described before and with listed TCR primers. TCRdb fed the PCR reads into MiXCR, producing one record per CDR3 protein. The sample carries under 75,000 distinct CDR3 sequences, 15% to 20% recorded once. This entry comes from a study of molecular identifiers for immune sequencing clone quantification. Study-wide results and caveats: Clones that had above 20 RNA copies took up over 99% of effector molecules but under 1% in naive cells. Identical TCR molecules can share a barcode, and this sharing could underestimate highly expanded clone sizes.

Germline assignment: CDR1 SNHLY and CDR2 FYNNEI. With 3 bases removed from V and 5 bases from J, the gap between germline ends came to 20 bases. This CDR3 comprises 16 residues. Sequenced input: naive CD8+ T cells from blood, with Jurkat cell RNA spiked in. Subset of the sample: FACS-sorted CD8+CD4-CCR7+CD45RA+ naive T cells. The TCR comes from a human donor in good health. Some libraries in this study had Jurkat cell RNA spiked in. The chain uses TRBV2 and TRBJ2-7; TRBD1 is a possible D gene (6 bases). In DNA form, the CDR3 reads TGTGCCAGCAGTGACCTGGGGGCGGAGATGGGTGACGAGCAGTACTTC. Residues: CASSDLGAEMGDEQYF.